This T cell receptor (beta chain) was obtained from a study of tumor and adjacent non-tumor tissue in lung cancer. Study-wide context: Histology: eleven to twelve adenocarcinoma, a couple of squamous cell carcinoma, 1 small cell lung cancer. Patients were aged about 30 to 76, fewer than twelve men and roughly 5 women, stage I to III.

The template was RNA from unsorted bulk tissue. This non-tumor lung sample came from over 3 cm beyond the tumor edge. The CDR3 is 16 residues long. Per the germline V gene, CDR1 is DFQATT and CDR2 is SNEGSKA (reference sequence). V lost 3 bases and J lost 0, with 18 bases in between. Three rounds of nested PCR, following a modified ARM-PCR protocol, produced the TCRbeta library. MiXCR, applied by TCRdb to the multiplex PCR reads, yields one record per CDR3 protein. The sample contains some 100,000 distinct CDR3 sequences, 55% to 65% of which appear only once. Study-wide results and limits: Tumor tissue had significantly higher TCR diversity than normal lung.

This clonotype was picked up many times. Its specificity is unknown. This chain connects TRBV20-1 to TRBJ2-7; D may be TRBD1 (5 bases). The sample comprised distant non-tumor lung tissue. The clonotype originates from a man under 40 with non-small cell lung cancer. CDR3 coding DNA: TGCAGTGCTAGGCCAAGACAGCGAGATAGCTCCTACGAGCAGTACTTC. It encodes CSARPRQRDSSYEQYF.